The text below deals with one TCR beta chain. What it binds is unknown. The CDR3 is 13 residues long. Trimming pared 3 bases from V and 1 base from J, leaving 6 bases between. From germline, CDR1 is KGHSH and CDR2 LQKENI. Use of 60 Vbeta and 13 Jbeta primers characterized the PCR. The table came from immunoSEQ multiplex PCR; TCRdb's copy has only in-frame clones and leaves some out. Of 80,000 to 100,000 clones listed, roughly 76% are singletons. This specimen belongs to a study of cytomegalovirus exposure and HLA in healthy donors. Study context: In an early release, HLA-typed donors contributed some 88 million unique TCR sequences.

Study-level points and caveats: What a later analysis showed was that several of the most significant clusters appeared linked to common viral pathogens.

The source of this sequence is a man between 45 and 60 years old in good health and CMV-seronegative. Material for sequencing was PBMCs. J is TRBJ1-1 and V is TRBV18; D unresolved. The CDR3 region is CASSPTENTEAFF. The CDR3 nucleotides read TGTGCCAGCTCACCTACAGAGAACACTGAAGCTTTCTTT.